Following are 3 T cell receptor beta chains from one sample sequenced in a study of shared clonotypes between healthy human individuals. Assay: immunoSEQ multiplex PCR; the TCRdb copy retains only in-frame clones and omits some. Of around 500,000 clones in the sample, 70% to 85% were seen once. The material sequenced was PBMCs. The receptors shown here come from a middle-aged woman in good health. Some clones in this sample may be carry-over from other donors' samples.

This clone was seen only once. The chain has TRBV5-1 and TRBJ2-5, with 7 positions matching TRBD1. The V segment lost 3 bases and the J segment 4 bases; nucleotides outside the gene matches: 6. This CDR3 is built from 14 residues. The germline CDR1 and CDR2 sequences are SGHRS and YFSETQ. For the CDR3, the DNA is TGCGCCAGCAGCTCCGACAGGGTTCCAGAGACCCAGTACTTC. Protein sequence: CASSSDRVPETQYF.

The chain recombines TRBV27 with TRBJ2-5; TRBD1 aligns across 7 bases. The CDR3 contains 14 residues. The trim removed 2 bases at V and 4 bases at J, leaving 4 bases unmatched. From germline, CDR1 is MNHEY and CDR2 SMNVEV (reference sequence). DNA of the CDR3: TGTGCCAGCAGTTTAAAGGGGGCGGGAGAGACCCAGTACTTC. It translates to CASSLKGAGETQYF.

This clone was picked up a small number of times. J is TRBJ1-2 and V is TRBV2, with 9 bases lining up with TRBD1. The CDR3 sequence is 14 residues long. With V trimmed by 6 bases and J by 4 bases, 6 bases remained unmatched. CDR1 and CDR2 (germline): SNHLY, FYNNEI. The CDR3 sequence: CASRATGGSYGYTF. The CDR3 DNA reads TGTGCCAGCAGAGCGACAGGGGGTAGCTATGGCTACACCTTC.